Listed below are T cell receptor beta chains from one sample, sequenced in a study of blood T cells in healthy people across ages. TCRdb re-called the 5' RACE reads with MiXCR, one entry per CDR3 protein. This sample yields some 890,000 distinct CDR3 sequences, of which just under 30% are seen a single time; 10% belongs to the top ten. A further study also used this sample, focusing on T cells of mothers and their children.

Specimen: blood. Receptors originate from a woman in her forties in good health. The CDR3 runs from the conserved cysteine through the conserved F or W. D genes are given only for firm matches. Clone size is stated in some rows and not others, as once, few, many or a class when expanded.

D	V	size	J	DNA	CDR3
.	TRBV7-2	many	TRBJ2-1	TGTGCCAGCAGCTTAGTCGGACGGGGAACCTACAATGAGCAGTTCTTC	CASSLVGRGTYNEQFF
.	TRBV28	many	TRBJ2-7	TGTGCCAGCTGTCCAGGATACTCCTACGAGCAGTACTTC	CASCPGYSYEQYF
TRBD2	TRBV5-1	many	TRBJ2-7	TGCGCCAGCAGCCGGGGGGACGTGGACGAGCAGTACTTC	CASSRGDVDEQYF
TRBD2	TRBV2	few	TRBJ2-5	TGTGCCAGCACCTTTGGCGGGGGGCCCCAAGAGACCCAGTACTTC	CASTFGGGPQETQYF
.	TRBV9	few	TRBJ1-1	TGTGCCAGCAGCCCAGATGGAGGGATCACTGAAGCTTTCTTT	CASSPDGGITEAFF
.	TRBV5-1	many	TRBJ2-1	TGCGCCAGCAGCTTGGATCCGGGACCAGCCGATGAGCAGTTCTTC	CASSLDPGPADEQFF
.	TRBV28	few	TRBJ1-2	TGTGCCAGCAGCCCCCTTATCGCGGGCGCGTATGGCTACACCTTC	CASSPLIAGAYGYTF
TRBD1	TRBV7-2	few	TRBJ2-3	TGTGCCAGCAGAGATATAGGACAGGGCACAGATACGCAGTATTTT	CASRDIGQGTDTQYF
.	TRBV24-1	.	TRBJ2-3	TGTGCCACCGGTATGGCGGGGAGCACAGATACGCAGTATTTT	CATGMAGSTDTQYF
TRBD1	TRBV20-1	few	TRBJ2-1	TGCAGTGCTGGACAGGGGCGAAATGAGCAGTTCTTC	CSAGQGRNEQFF
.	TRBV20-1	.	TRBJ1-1	TGCAGTGCTAGGAGGGTAGCCGACACTGAAGCTTTCTTT	CSARRVADTEAFF
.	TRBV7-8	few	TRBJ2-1	TGTGCCAGCAGCTTGATGGACGGAACCTACAATGAGCAGTTCTTC	CASSLMDGTYNEQFF
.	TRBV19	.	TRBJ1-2	TGTGCCAGTAGTCCTCTTCTCTATGGCTACACCTTC	CASSPLLYGYTF
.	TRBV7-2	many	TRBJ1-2	TGTGCCAGCAGCTTACCAGAAGGGCGCCGGCTCCGCGGTGGCTACACCTTC	CASSLPEGRRLRGGYTF
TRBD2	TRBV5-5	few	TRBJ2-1	TGTGCCAGCAGCTTCTCTGGGACTAGCGGGGGGGGCTCCTACAATGAGCAGTTCTTC	CASSFSGTSGGGSYNEQFF
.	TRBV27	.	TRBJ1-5	TGTGCCAGCAGTTTTAGGGTGGGGGTTCAGCCCCAGCATTTT	CASSFRVGVQPQHF
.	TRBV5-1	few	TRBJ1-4	TGCGCCAGCAGCTTGTCTTTGGACAGTCGGGAAAAACTGTTTTTT	CASSLSLDSREKLFF
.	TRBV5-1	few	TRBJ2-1	TGCGCCAGCAGCGGGGACATCTACAATGAGCAGTTCTTC	CASSGDIYNEQFF